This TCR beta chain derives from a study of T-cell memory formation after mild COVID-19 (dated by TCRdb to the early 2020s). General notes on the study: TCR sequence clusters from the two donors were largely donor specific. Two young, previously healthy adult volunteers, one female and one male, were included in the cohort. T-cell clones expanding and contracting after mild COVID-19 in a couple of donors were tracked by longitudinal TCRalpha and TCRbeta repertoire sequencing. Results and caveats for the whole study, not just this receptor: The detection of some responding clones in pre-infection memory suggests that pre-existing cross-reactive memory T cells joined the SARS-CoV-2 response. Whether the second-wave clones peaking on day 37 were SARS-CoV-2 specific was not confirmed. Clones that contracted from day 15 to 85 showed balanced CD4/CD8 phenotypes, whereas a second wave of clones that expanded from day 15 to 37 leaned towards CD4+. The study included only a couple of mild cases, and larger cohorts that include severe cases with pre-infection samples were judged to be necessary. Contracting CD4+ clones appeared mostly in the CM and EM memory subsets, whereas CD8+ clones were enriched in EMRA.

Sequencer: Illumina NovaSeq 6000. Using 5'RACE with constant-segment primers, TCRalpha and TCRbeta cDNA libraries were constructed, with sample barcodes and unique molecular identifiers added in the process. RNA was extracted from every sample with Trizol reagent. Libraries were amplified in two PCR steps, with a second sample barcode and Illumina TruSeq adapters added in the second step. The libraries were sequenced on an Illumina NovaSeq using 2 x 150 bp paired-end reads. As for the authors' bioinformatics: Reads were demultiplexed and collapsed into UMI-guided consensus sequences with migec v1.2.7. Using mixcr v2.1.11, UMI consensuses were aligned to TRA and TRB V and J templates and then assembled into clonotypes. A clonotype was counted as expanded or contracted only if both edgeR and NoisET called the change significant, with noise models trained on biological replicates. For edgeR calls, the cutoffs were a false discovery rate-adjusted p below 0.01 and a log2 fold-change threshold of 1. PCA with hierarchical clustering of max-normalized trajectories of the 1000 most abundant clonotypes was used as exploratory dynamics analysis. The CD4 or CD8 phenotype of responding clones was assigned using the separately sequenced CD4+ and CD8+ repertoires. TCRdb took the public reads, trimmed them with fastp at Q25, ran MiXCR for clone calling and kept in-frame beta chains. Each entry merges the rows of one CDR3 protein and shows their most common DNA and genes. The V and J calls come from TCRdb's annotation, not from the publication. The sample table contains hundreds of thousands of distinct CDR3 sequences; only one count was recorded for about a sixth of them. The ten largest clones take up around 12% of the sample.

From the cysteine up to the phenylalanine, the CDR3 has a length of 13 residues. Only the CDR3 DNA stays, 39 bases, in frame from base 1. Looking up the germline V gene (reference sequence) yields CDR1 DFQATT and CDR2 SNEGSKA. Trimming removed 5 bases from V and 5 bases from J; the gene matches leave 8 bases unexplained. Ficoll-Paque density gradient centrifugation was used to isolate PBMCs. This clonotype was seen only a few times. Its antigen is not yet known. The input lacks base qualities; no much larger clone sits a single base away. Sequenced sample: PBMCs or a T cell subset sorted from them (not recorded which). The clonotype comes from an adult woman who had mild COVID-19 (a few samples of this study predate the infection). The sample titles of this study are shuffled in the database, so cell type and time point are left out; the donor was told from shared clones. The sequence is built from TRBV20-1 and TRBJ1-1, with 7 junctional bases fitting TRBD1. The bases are TGCAGTGCTGGCGCACAGGGGTTGACTGAAGCTTTCTTT. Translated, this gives CSAGAQGLTEAFF.